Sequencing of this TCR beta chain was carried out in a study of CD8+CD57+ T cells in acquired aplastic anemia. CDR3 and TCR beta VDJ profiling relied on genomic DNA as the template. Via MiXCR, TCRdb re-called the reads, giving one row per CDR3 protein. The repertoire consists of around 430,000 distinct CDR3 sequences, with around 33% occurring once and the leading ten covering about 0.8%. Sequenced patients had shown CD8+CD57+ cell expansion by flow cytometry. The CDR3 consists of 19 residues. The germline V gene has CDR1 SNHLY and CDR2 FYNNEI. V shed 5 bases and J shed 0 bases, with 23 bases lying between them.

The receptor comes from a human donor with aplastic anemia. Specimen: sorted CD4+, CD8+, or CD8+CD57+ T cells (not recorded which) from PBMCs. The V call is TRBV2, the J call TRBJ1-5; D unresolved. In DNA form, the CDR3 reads TGTGCCAGCAGTCCCACCCAGGAGTCCTGGCAGTATAGCAATCAGCCCCAGCATTTT. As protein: CASSPTQESWQYSNQPQHF.